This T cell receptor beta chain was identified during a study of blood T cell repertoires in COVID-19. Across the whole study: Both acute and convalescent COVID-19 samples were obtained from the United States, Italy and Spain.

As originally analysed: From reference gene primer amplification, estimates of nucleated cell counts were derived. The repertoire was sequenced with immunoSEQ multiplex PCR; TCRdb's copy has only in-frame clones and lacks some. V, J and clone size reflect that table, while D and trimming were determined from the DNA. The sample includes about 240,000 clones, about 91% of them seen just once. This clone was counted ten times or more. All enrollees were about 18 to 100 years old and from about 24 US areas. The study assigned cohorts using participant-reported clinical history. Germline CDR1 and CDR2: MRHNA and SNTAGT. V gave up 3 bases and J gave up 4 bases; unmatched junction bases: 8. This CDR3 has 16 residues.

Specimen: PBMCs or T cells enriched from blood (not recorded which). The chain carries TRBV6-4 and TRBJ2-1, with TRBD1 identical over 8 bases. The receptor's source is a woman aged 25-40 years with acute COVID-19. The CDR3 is CASSERGTGDYNEQFF. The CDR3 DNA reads TGTGCCAGCAGTGAACGTGGGACAGGAGATTACAATGAGCAGTTCTTC.